A single sample gave rise to the 7 T cell receptor beta chains below, sequenced in a study of blood T cell repertoires in COVID-19. Sequencing used immunoSEQ multiplex PCR; TCRdb keeps in-frame clones, though not all of them. The table includes around 310,000 clones, around 90% detected once. Input material: peripheral blood. These receptors came from a young woman with COVID-19, enrolled during active disease.

The chain couples TRBV3-1 (or the pseudogene TRBV3-2) to TRBJ1-5; D is uncertain. Germline V CDR1 and CDR2: LGHDT, YNNKEL (reference sequence). The ends were cut back, 1 base at V and 4 bases at J, with 11 bases in the middle. The CDR3 extends over 15 amino acids. In nucleotides, the CDR3 is TGTGCCAGCAGCCAAGGACCCCTGGAGAATCAGCCCCAGCATTTT. Translated: CASSQGPLENQPQHF.

The rearrangement joins TRBV7-2 to TRBJ1-2, with D perhaps matching TRBD1 (6 bases). The CDR3 is 14 residues long. Germline CDR1 and CDR2: SGHTA and FQGNSA. V dropped 1 base and J dropped 4 bases, with 10 bases sitting between them. The CDR3: CASSLDRALYGYTF. For the CDR3, the DNA is TGTGCCAGCAGCTTAGACAGGGCCCTCTATGGCTACACCTTC.

The genes are TRBV24-1 and TRBJ2-3; 12 bases agree with TRBD2. This CDR3 region has 18 residues. CDR1 and CDR2 (germline): KGHDR, SFDVKD. After removal of 3 bases from V and 2 bases from J, the junction contained 8 bases not matched to a gene. The DNA of the CDR3 is TGTGCCACCAGTGATCCCCCTTCTAGCGGGAGGGACACAGATACGCAGTATTTT. This codes for CATSDPPSSGRDTDTQYF.

The rearrangement uses TRBV29-1 and TRBJ1-4, with no clear D. CDR3 size: 14 residues. Trimming stripped 3 bases from V and 8 bases from J, with 16 bases between. CDR1 and CDR2 (germline): SQVTM, ANQGSEA. In DNA, the CDR3 is TGCAGCGTTGACCGGAGGATGGGAGGCGAAAAACTGTTTTTT. Translation gives CSVDRRMGGEKLFF.

CDR3 loop: CASRPGRLAGSYNEQFF. CDR3 nucleotide sequence: TGTGCCAGCAGACCTGGGCGGCTAGCGGGTTCCTACAATGAGCAGTTCTTC. The V gene is TRBV11-2, the J gene TRBJ2-1; 8 nucleotides agree with TRBD2. Germline CDR1 reads SGHAT; CDR2 reads FQNNGV. CDR3 length equals 17 residues. V gave up 6 bases and J gave up 1 base; unmatched junction bases: 11.

V usage is TRBV30 and J usage is TRBJ2-7, with D tentatively TRBD1 (5 bases). CDR3 size: 12 residues. Germline V CDR1 and CDR2: GTSNPN, SVGIG (reference sequence). Trimming took 1 base from V and 6 from J, leaving 10 bases between them. The CDR3 nucleotides are TGTGCCTGGAGTGGTAGGGGCAGCGAGCAGTACTTC. Its protein is CAWSGRGSEQYF. The variable domain in full, completed from reference TRBV30 and TRBJ2-7, reads SQTIHQWPATLVQPVGSPLSLECTVEGTSNPNLYWYRQAAGRGLQLLFYSVGIGQISSEVPQNLSASRPQDRQFILSSKKLLLSDSGFYLCAWSGRGSEQYFGPGTRLTVT.

This chain links TRBV9 with TRBJ2-1; 7 bases fit TRBD1. Losses at the gene ends were 2 bases for V and 1 base for J; bases not matched to a gene: 9. Germline loops: CDR1 SGDLS, CDR2 YYNGEE. The CDR3 is 17 residues long. In DNA, the CDR3 is TGTGCCAGCAGCGTGAGCCCCCGGACAGGTTCCTACAATGAGCAGTTCTTC. It specifies CASSVSPRTGSYNEQFF.